Below, one TCR beta chain is given with its context. Its antigen remains unidentified. Trimming removed 4 bases from V and 1 base from J, with 13 bases in between. This CDR3 has 15 residues. The germline CDR1 and CDR2 sequences are MGHRA and YSYEKL. At study entry, adolescents had tuberculin skin tests and IGRA screening. This record comes from a study of T cells in tuberculosis. Study-level results: GEM motif frequencies gave roughly 65% accuracy; the GMM repertoire gave roughly 86%.

Profiled with immunoSEQ multiplex PCR; TCRdb holds only in-frame clones, not every one. Of about 43,000 clones in the sample, approximately 94% were seen once. The sequencing input was PBMCs. The genes are TRBV4-1 and TRBJ1-1; D may be TRBD1 (6 bases). This clonotype was sampled from a donor aged 10 to 29 with latent tuberculosis or without tuberculosis infection. Some clones in this sample may be carry-over from other donors' samples. CDR3 sequence reads: CASSRTAGANTEAFF. In nucleotides, the CDR3 is TGCGCCAGCAGCCGTACCGCAGGGGCGAACACTGAAGCTTTCTTT.